These 9 T cell receptor beta chains were sequenced from one sample in a study of CD8 T cell repertoires and HIV-1 epitope variants. Here immunoSEQ multiplex PCR was the method, and the copy in TCRdb shows in-frame clones only, minus some. The table includes 80,000 to 95,000 clones, 60% to 80% detected once. Sequencing was done on a sample of uncultured baseline CD8+ T cells from peripheral blood mononuclear cells (PBMCs). These receptors were taken from a male donor with HIV.

The chain links TRBV28 to TRBJ1-2; 7 nucleotides line up with TRBD1. The CDR3 is 13 amino acids. V lost 7 bases, J lost 2 bases, and 4 bases stayed unmatched. Germline loops: CDR1 MDHEN, CDR2 SYDVKM. DNA of the CDR3: TGTGCCAGCACTCCGACAGGGAACTATGGCTACACCTTC. It is translated as CASTPTGNYGYTF.

This clone was seen only once. The gene calls are TRBV27 and TRBJ2-1; 7 nucleotides match TRBD2. Germline V gives CDR1 MNHEY, CDR2 SMNVEV (reference sequence). The CDR3 is 17 residues long. Trimming cost V 3 bases and J 5 bases; bases outside gene matches: 13. The CDR3 DNA reads TGTGCCAGCAGTTTTACTGTATGGGCGGGAGAACACAATGAGCAGTTCTTC. Its translation is CASSFTVWAGEHNEQFF.

The chain is built from TRBV9 and TRBJ2-7, with D perhaps TRBD1 (6 bases). Trimming pared 2 bases from V and 6 bases from J, leaving 18 bases between. Germline values: CDR1 SGDLS, CDR2 YYNGEE. There are 15 residues in the CDR3. The CDR3 protein is CASSVDGRGPSEQYF. In nucleotides, the CDR3 is TGTGCCAGCAGCGTGGATGGCAGGGGACCCTCCGAGCAGTACTTC.

The V call is TRBV30, the J call TRBJ1-1, with TRBD1 matching 10 bases. Germline CDR1 and CDR2: GTSNPN and SVGIG (reference sequence). The ends lost 1 base at V and 3 bases at J; junction bases unmatched: 17. The CDR3 consists of 19 residues. The CDR3 region is CAWSAGISRDRGIDTEAFF. CDR3 nucleotides: TGTGCCTGGAGTGCAGGAATAAGCCGGGACAGGGGAATTGACACTGAAGCTTTCTTT.

This chain connects TRBV6-1 to TRBJ2-7; D possibly corresponds to TRBD1 (5 bases). Trimming left V 5 bases short and J 5 bases short, with 13 bases between. Germline CDR1 reads MNHNS; CDR2 reads SASEGT. CDR3 length equals 13 residues. CDR3 in DNA: TGTGCCAGCAGTATTTCAACAGGAGACGAGCAGTACTTC. Translated: CASSISTGDEQYF.

The chain joins TRBV6-6 to TRBJ1-5, with D tentatively TRBD1 (6 bases). This CDR3 spans 15 amino acids. Trimming cost V 3 bases and J 5 bases, with 14 bases left between them. Germline V gene data show CDR1 as MNHNY and CDR2 as SVGAGI (reference sequence). This chain's CDR3 is CASSYQGGSHQPQHF. The CDR3 DNA follows: TGTGCCAGCAGTTATCAAGGGGGATCCCATCAGCCCCAGCATTTT.

The chain links TRBV27 to TRBJ2-7, with D perhaps matching TRBD1 (5 bases). Germline CDR1 MNHEY, CDR2 SMNVEV (reference sequence). V lost 5 bases and J 0 bases, leaving 11 bases between the germline ends. There are 14 residues in the CDR3. CDR3 sequence (DNA): TGTGCCAGCAGTCGACAGCGAAGCTCCTACGAGCAGTACTTC. Translated: CASSRQRSSYEQYF.

J is TRBJ2-7 and V is TRBV7-2; D remains unclear. The CDR3 has 12 amino acids. Trimming took 3 bases from V and 3 from J, leaving 6 bases between them. Germline values: CDR1 SGHTA, CDR2 FQGNSA. The chain's CDR3 is CASSFVHYEQYF. CDR3 DNA sequence: TGTGCCAGCAGCTTCGTACACTACGAGCAGTACTTC.

The J gene is TRBJ1-5, the V gene TRBV19; D is uncertain. Per the germline V gene, CDR1 is LNHDA and CDR2 is SQIVND (reference sequence). This CDR3 comprises 14 residues. V was pared by 5 bases and J by 0 bases, with 8 bases between. The chain's CDR3 is CASSGRYSNQPQHF. The CDR3 nucleotides are TGTGCCAGTAGTGGACGGTATAGCAATCAGCCCCAGCATTTT.